This note documents a single TCR beta chain sequence. Its specific antigen is unknown. Base-call qualities are not available, and no considerably larger clone is one nucleotide away. This specimen belongs to a study of cytomegalovirus exposure and HLA in healthy donors (TCRdb year 2017). Some background on the complete study: In an earlier analysis of approximately 500 of the donors, about 260 Gb of sequence data and some 120 million unique TCR beta sequences from some 170 million T cells were reported. An early release covering over 500 HLA-typed donors comprised about 310 gigabases of sequencing data and tens of millions of unique TCR sequences. The genetic ancestry cluster associated with self-reported Caucasian donors included 80% to 90% of the 398 genotyped donors. The study was designed to test whether signatures of past pathogen exposure could be identified by cataloging public T cell receptors. Using immunosequencing, the study profiled T cell repertoires from around 670 subjects and related those repertoires to cytomegalovirus serostatus. A separate validation cohort of roughly 130 different subjects was used in addition to the approximately 670-subject first cohort. To predict cytomegalovirus infection status, the study brought together high-throughput TCR immunosequencing, statistical association of individual TCRs with disease status, and machine learning. To study patterns of TCR occurrence, a later analysis re-analyzed previously published TCR beta repertoires from 600 to 750 donors and added high-resolution HLA genotyping. Rather than drawing on any new phenotypic data, the later analysis identified candidate immune exposures from TCR beta sequences and the way those sequences occurred across donors. In an earlier analysis of 550 to 700 of the donors, high-throughput TCR beta sequencing was used to judge whether each TCR beta V gene segment behaved as functional or pseudogenic. Alongside the repertoire data, information on donor age, sex, ethnicity and CMV serostatus was compiled. Genome-wide SNP genotypes for about 55% of the roughly 670 donors were used in a later genetic analysis, which treated that subset as a discovery cohort. Every repertoire in the discovery cohort had been generated on one and the same sequencing platform. HLA typing included class I and class II loci at four-digit resolution. The number of donors typed differed by locus, with roughly 629-640 for A, B, C, DRB1 and DQB1, roughly 520 for DQA1, approximately 580 for DPA1, and around 460 for DPB1. Five DR-DQ haplotypes were handled as single units for association and clustering because linkage in the cohort was strong. Across under 500 genotyped donors of the cohort, an average of about 250,000 unique TCR beta nucleotide sequences per donor were sequenced, and roughly a sixth of those sequences were non-productive.

Paper-wide results and their limitations: Presence/absence analyses assumed roughly uniform sequencing depth across donors, an assumption that may not hold. In vitro tests confirmed that three of the cytomegalovirus-associated TCR beta chains recognize cytomegalovirus antigens. Compared with equally common non-associated chains, HLA-associated TCR beta chains in a later analysis were more clonally expanded and had lower generation probabilities. An association between a missense DCLRE1C variant and V-gene and J-gene trimming of TCR beta chains was found in a later genetic analysis and replicated in an independent cohort. A later analysis associated 17,000 or so TCR beta sequences with specific HLA alleles at a false discovery rate of 0.05. Strong co-occurrence of HLA alleles, especially DR and DQ, made assigning TCR associations to individual alleles difficult. In a later genetic analysis, fewer N-insertions in productive TCRs were reported among donors in an Asian-associated ancestry cluster than the approximately 710-donor mean. While some public TCRs were present in many individuals, most TCR sequences turned up only very rarely across donors. A further reported finding was that TCR beta sequences accurately predicted the HLA-A and HLA-B alleles for most subjects in the first cohort. A cluster of highly shared sequence variants was judged likely to be a technical artifact of the sequencing pipeline. Correlated functional status among segregating V segments might be attributable to linkage disequilibrium, but an unknown experimental factor could not be ruled out. Over 15 rarely observed V segments, including chromosome 9 orphons, were excluded from the earlier analysis of some 590 of the donors because counts were too low. Only TCR beta chains were sequenced in this cohort, and the absence of alpha or paired-chain data limited detectable features. CMV serostatus was the only immune exposure information available for the cohort. The study gave a list of 150 to 200 TCR beta chains associated with cytomegalovirus. In an earlier analysis of approximately 590 of the donors, most TCR beta V segments were observed in productive rearrangements about 87% or about 30% of the time, broadly matching IMGT annotations. The classifier was reported to diagnose cytomegalovirus status with high specificity and sensitivity in both the original and validation cohorts. It was suggested by the authors that the approach could potentially be generalized to other disease states and immunological phenotypes. Some IMGT-functional V segments, including TRBV6-2 and TRBV6-3, could not be distinguished by the 87-base-pair reads and were therefore excluded. In a later analysis, most CMV-associated TCR beta chains were found to appear HLA-restricted, with HLA associations seemingly driven largely by CMV exposure. Because HLA typing was unavailable for some donors at each locus, only the typed subset was used in association tests. According to a later analysis, TCR association rates differed among HLA loci, with DRB1 alleles showing the most associated TCRs and HLA-C alleles showing the fewest. Several of the top co-occurrence clusters appeared to be linked to parvovirus B19, influenza, CMV and Epstein-Barr virus, according to a later analysis.

The library relied on the immunoSEQ multiplex PCR assay. A mixture of 60 forward primers for TCR Vbeta segments and 13 reverse primers for TCR Jbeta segments was used in the multiplex PCR. Amplification of the CDR3 region of rearranged TCR beta genes was performed with a multiplex PCR assay on genomic DNA. Amplified TCR beta libraries were sequenced as 87-base-pair reads on the Illumina HiSeq System. Regarding the original processing steps: A later analysis tallied about 77 million unique TCR beta chains across the 666 repertoires, and about 10 million of those chains were shared by two or more donors. Raw reads were error-corrected and collapsed into unique sequences by a nearest-neighbor algorithm in which closely related sequences were merged to remove PCR and sequencing errors. V, D and J gene segments were assigned by aligning CDR3 sequences to IMGT reference sequences. For a sequence to be retained, a match of at least six nucleotides to both a V gene segment and a J gene segment was required. A rearrangement counted as productive if the CDR3 had no stop codons and remained in frame with V and J, and every other rearrangement counted as non-productive. CDR3 was defined by IMGT convention, running from the second conserved V-encoded cysteine to the conserved J-encoded phenylalanine. The earlier analysis of 450 to 750 of the donors excluded any sequence lacking an unambiguous match to a single V gene segment. In an earlier analysis of a few hundred of the donors, V segments were called functional above 56.7% productive rearrangements and were called segregating when the between-donor standard deviation exceeded 5%. A statistical classification framework was built for diagnosing cytomegalovirus status from the catalog of TCR beta chain sequences. In a later analysis, V and J genes were assigned by comparing TCR nucleotide sequences against IMGT/GENE-DB human TR gene sequences. The TCRdist pipeline was used in a later analysis to assign CDR3 sequences and most-parsimonious VDJ recombination scenarios. In a later analysis, each TCR beta chain was defined by its CDR3 amino acid sequence together with its V-gene family, and reads without a unique V-gene family were excluded. A later analysis removed 592 highly shared, low-generation-probability nucleotide sequences to deal with suspected cross-contamination and a sequencing artifact. In a later analysis, a clonal expansion index was calculated for each public chain from normalized within-repertoire ranks of inferred template counts. In a later analysis, generation probabilities were computed using a VDJ recombination model fitted to out-of-frame rearrangements, and the results were checked against IGoR. In a later analysis, hypergeometric tests were used to score TCR-TCR, TCR-HLA and TCR-CMV co-occurrence, with a repertoire-size bias correction applied to TCR pairs. In a later analysis, false discovery rates were estimated by permuting HLA or CMV assignments 20 times. In a later analysis, co-occurring TCRs were grouped using DBSCAN, and TCRdist sequence similarity was added for clustering within HLA-allele-positive subsets. Repertoires with fewer than 30,000 or more than 120,000 public chains, plus five repertoires with anomalous nucleotide sharing, were excluded from co-occurrence clustering. This immuneACCESS table, as held by TCRdb, lists in-frame sequences with V and J called but not all clones. Of the missing ones, under half trace to an unresolved V gene in checked studies; the others have no known cause. That table is the source of V, J and clone size, and D and trimming were worked out from the DNA. The sample contains 70,000 to 95,000 clones, approximately 79% of them found a single time. Jointly, the top ten make up around 15% of the sample.

After removal of 2 bases from V and 8 bases from J, the junction retains 5 bases not matched to a gene. From the cysteine up to the phenylalanine, the CDR3 has a length of 14 residues. Only the CDR3 DNA stays, 42 bases, in frame from base 1. The CDR1 and CDR2 encoded by the germline V gene are MNHEY and SVGAGI. The cohort consisted of some 670 healthy bone marrow donors. All cohort members were sampled while nominally healthy, although unrecorded immune exposures were likely present. CMV serostatus was recorded as positive for roughly 290 and negative for 352 of the 666 cohort members, whereas no CMV serostatus was recorded for the donor in question. A peripheral blood sample was collected from each donor, and TCR beta sequencing was performed on peripheral blood mononuclear cells. The Qiagen DNeasy Blood Extraction Kit was used to extract genomic DNA from the blood cell samples.

Specimen: PBMCs. The source of this sequence is a human donor in good health. This chain joins TRBV6-5 to TRBJ1-2, with 10 middle bases fitting TRBD1. At the DNA level, the sequence is TGTGCCAGCAGTTACGACAGGGGGCCGCAGGGCTACACCTTC. This translates into CASSYDRGPQGYTF.